What follows describes a single T cell receptor (beta chain). Its specificity is unknown. Per the germline V gene, CDR1 is MGHRA and CDR2 is YSYEKL. V was shortened by 1 base and J by 6 bases, with 15 bases between the two germline ends. This CDR3 contains 16 residues. UMIs were added to TCR cDNA along with a universal primer site when it was made by 5'RACE template switching. TCRdb re-derived calls from the 5' RACE reads in MiXCR, one entry per CDR3 protein. The table has a few hundred thousand distinct CDR3 sequences, roughly a sixth seen once. The data derive from a study of T cells after yellow fever vaccination. Study-level results: Most clones from primary vaccination were detected again post-booster (around 95% CD4, 70% to 90% CD8).

This chain links TRBV4-1 with TRBJ1-4; D may be TRBD1 (5 bases). The origin of this receptor is a man between 18 and 29 years old who received the YFV17D yellow fever vaccine. This material consisted of PBMCs, taken roughly 5 days after the first yellow fever vaccination. In DNA, the CDR3 is TGCGCCAGCAGCCAAGCTTTGGAGACAGACCATGAAAAACTGTTTTTT. Protein: CASSQALETDHEKLFF.